A single sample is the source of the 2 T cell receptor beta chains below, sequenced in a study of glioma-infiltrating T cells. Using RNA template, CDR3s of TCR alpha and beta were amplified with iRepertoire arm-PCR. Via MiXCR, TCRdb re-called the multiplex PCR reads, giving one row per CDR3 protein. The table includes around 20,000 distinct CDR3 sequences, about 22% detected once. Sequencing was performed on glioma tissue, nonneoplastic brain tissue, or PBMCs (not recorded which). These receptors were obtained from a human donor with low-grade glioma or glioblastoma, undergoing nonglioma brain surgery, or in good health (not recorded which).

This clonotype has only one observation. This may be a read error, as it is one base from a much larger clone. The gene calls are TRBV6-1 and TRBJ2-5, with D perhaps matching TRBD1 (7 bases). Germline V gene data show CDR1 as MNHNS and CDR2 as SASEGT. The CDR3 length is 15 residues. DNA of the CDR3: TGTGCCAGCAGCCGCCGAGCCCAGGGGGGAGAGACCCGGTACTTC. This codes for CASSRRAQGGETRYF.

A word on this clonotype: A much larger clone is a single base away; this may be a read error. This chain joins TRBV12-3 or TRBV12-4 and TRBJ1-1; no clear D gene. The CDR3 has 14 amino acids. DNA of the CDR3: TGTGCCAGCAGTTCCAGAGGAGGGTTCACTGAAGCTTTATTT. Amino acids: CASSSRGGFTEALF.